The 17 T cell receptor beta chains below all came from one sample that was sequenced in a study of identical twins listed by TCRdb under 2016. Library preparation employed 5' RACE. The data were produced on an Illumina HiSeq 2000. TCRdb handled the public reads itself, with Q25 trimming in fastp and clone calling in MiXCR, and kept productive beta chains. Under each unique CDR3 protein, matching rows form one entry showing the most common genes and DNA. The sample profile shows just over 450,000 distinct CDR3 sequences; 14% of them were found once. Together, the top ten hold roughly 0.56% of the sample. This sample also belongs to another study, concerning yellow fever vaccine responses in identical twins.

What was sequenced was CD4+ T cells sorted from blood. The source is a woman under 30 in good health.

A few counts support this clonotype. This sequence joins TRBV27 and TRBJ2-1, with 8 bases aligning to TRBD2. The trim removed 10 bases at V and 1 base at J, leaving 9 bases unmatched. Germline CDR1 and CDR2: MNHEY and SMNVEV (reference sequence). CDR3 length: 15 residues. CDR3 sequence: CATGREGLSYNEQFF. The CDR3, as DNA: TGTGCCACCGGACGGGAGGGGTTATCCTACAATGAGCAGTTCTTC.

This clonotype came up a few times. This chain's CDR3 is CASRSRDSRYEQYF. The CDR3 nucleotides are TGTGCCAGCAGATCCCGGGACAGCCGATACGAGCAGTACTTC. V is TRBV12-3 or TRBV12-4 and J is TRBJ2-7, with 7 bases fitting TRBD1. Losses at the gene ends were 6 bases for V and 4 bases for J; bases not matched to a gene: 9. CDR3 size: 14 residues.

This clonotype appeared a few times. The rearrangement uses TRBV7-8 and TRBJ1-5; D gene ambiguous. Germline CDR1 reads SGHVS; CDR2 reads FQNEAQ. This CDR3 has 16 residues. V dropped 1 base and J dropped 0 bases, with 10 bases sitting between them. As DNA, the CDR3 is TGTGCCAGCAGCTTAGTCCCTAGAGATAGCAATCAGCCCCAGCATTTT. Amino acids: CASSLVPRDSNQPQHF.

This rearrangement joins TRBV7-9 to TRBJ2-1; D gene uncertain. The germline V and J ends were trimmed by 7 bases and 0 bases, with 10 bases remaining between them. Per the germline V gene, CDR1 is SEHNR and CDR2 is FQNEAQ (reference sequence). The CDR3 runs to 14 residues. The CDR3 protein is CASTRESSYNEQFF. As DNA, the CDR3 is TGTGCCAGCACCCGAGAGAGCTCCTACAATGAGCAGTTCTTC.

The V and J genes are TRBV7-2 and TRBJ2-3; 7 bases map to TRBD1. V lost 5 bases, J lost 2 bases, and 10 bases stayed unmatched. Germline loops: CDR1 SGHTA, CDR2 FQGNSA. The CDR3 totals 16 residues. The DNA for the CDR3 is TGTGCCAGCAGCCCAGAGGTCACAGGGGTCACAGATACGCAGTATTTT. This translates into CASSPEVTGVTDTQYF. Based on the CDR3 plus reference TRBV7-2 and TRBJ2-3, the full variable domain is GAGVSQSPSNKVTEKGKDVELRCDPISGHTALYWYRQSLGQGLEFLIYFQGNSAPDKSGLPSDRFSAERTGGSVSTLTIQRTQQEDSAVYLCASSPEVTGVTDTQYFGPGTRLTVL.

The chain is built from TRBV5-6 and TRBJ1-3; D gene ambiguous. Germline V CDR1 and CDR2: SGHDT, YYEEEE. The CDR3 loop spans 15 amino acids. Deletions cut 1 base from V and 0 bases from J, with 8 bases between. Written as DNA, the CDR3 is TGTGCCAGCAGCTTGTTGTTGCGCTCTGGAAACACCATATATTTT. Translated, it gives CASSLLLRSGNTIYF.

Ten or more counts support this clonotype. The chain uses TRBV5-1 and TRBJ2-1; 11 bases are a match to TRBD2. V was clipped by 4 bases and J by 3 bases; unmatched bases: 3. CDR1 is SGHRS and CDR2 is YFSETQ in the germline V gene. This CDR3 contains 15 residues. In nucleotides, the CDR3 is TGCGCCAGCAGCACTAGCGGGAGTGGCTACAATGAGCAGTTCTTC. Amino acid sequence: CASSTSGSGYNEQFF.

There are a few counts of this clonotype. The chain combines TRBV2 with TRBJ1-4; D is unresolved. Germline lookup yields CDR1 SNHLY and CDR2 FYNNEI. V dropped 7 bases and J dropped 7 bases, with 13 bases sitting between them. The CDR3 extends over 13 amino acids. The DNA for the CDR3 is TGTGCCAGCATCAGTGACGTCGGTGAAAAACTGTTTTTT. It specifies CASISDVGEKLFF.

This clonotype has a handful of counts. The V and J genes are TRBV7-2 and TRBJ2-3, with 8 bases aligning to TRBD2. Germline V gene sequence: CDR1 SGHTA, CDR2 FQGNSA. The trim removed 1 base at V and 1 base at J, leaving 4 bases unmatched. The CDR3 extends over 16 amino acids. The CDR3 loop is CASSLGVSGGTDTQYF. As DNA, the CDR3 is TGTGCCAGCAGCTTAGGGGTTAGCGGGGGCACAGATACGCAGTATTTT.

At least ten counts were recorded for this clonotype. The chain uses TRBV28 and TRBJ2-7, with unresolved D. V lost 2 bases and J 6 bases, leaving 20 bases between the germline ends. The CDR3 covers 16 residues. Germline V gene sequence: CDR1 MDHEN, CDR2 SYDVKM. The CDR3 DNA reads as TGTGCCAGCAGTTTAGCAGCTGGCGGAAACCCTCGCGAGCAGTACTTC. It specifies CASSLAAGGNPREQYF.

This clonotype was detected ten times or more. The chain has TRBV12-3 or TRBV12-4 and TRBJ2-1; D unresolved. This CDR3 is built from 12 residues. The V and J ends lost 5 bases and 4 bases respectively, with 6 bases between them. CDR3 sequence: CASSPGYNEQFF. As DNA, the CDR3 is TGTGCCAGCAGTCCCGGATACAATGAGCAGTTCTTC.

This clonotype appeared many times. The chain employs TRBV15 and TRBJ2-1; D gene ambiguous. The V end was cut by 3 bases, the J end by 1 base, with 13 bases between. There are 16 residues in the CDR3. Germline CDR1 LNHNV, CDR2 YYDKDF (reference sequence). The CDR3 nucleotides read TGTGCCACCAGCAGTCAGGACGGGCCATCCTACAATGAGCAGTTCTTC. Amino acid sequence: CATSSQDGPSYNEQFF.

This clonotype was seen more than once but under ten times. The rearrangement links TRBV18 to TRBJ2-5, with a weak D call TRBD2 (5 bases). The germline V and J ends were trimmed by 2 bases and 1 base, with 11 bases remaining between them. The CDR3 consists of 15 residues. Germline V gives CDR1 KGHSH, CDR2 LQKENI. This CDR3 reads CASSPIRSGQETQYF. CDR3 coding DNA: TGTGCCAGCTCACCAATTAGGAGCGGCCAAGAGACCCAGTACTTC.

V usage is TRBV7-9 and J usage is TRBJ1-3; 9 bases align to TRBD1. Looked up from germline, CDR1 is SEHNR and CDR2 is FQNEAQ (reference sequence). The CDR3 runs to 16 residues. J lost 4 bases, V lost 2 bases, and 6 bases had no gene match. CDR3 bases: TGTGCCAGCAGCTTACTAACAGGGGGCGAGGGAAACACCATATATTTT. It encodes CASSLLTGGEGNTIYF.

The gene calls are TRBV2 and TRBJ1-5; tentative D call: TRBD1 (5 bases). Germline CDR1 is SNHLY and CDR2 is FYNNEI. Trimming cost V 0 bases and J 5 bases, with 11 bases left between them. This CDR3 is built from 15 residues. The CDR3 sequence is CASSEASQGYQPQHF. The DNA for the CDR3 is TGTGCCAGCAGTGAAGCAAGTCAGGGCTATCAGCCCCAGCATTTT.

This clonotype was counted only a few times. The chain combines TRBV6-5 with TRBJ2-7; TRBD2 matches at 11 bases. CDR3 length: 15 residues. Germline CDR1 and CDR2: MNHEY and SVGAGI. The junction had 5 bases not matched to a gene; V was cut back by 0 bases and J by 7 bases. The CDR3 sequence is CASSYSVAGGREQYF. CDR3 nucleotide sequence: TGTGCCAGCAGTTACTCGGTAGCGGGAGGGCGTGAGCAGTACTTC.

The sample holds many counts of this clonotype. A junction boundary mismatches the germline segment, possibly from a read error. CDR3 coding DNA: TGTGCCAGCAGCTTATCCAGGGTAAAGGATTTT. Its translation is CASSLSRVKDF. This chain links TRBV11-2 with TRBJ2-3; tentatively, D is TRBD1 (5 bases). The CDR3 loop spans 11 amino acids. Germline V gene data show CDR1 as SGHAT and CDR2 as FQNNGV.